This T cell receptor beta chain stems from a study of blood T cell repertoires in COVID-19. Study-level information: Donors in the United States, Italy and Spain gave samples during acute or convalescent COVID-19.

Authors' methods: How many nucleated cells were present was estimated from reference gene primer amplification. Data came from immunoSEQ multiplex PCR; TCRdb stores just in-frame clones and leaves some out. The V and J calls and clone size come from that table; D and trimming were worked out from the DNA. This table has about 120,000 clones, roughly 79% appearing once. Trimming took 7 bases from V and 7 from J; bases not matched to a gene: 6. This CDR3 comprises 13 residues. CDR1 is WSHSY, CDR2 SAAADI, per germline. V gene TRBV10-2 combines with J gene TRBJ2-1; 8 bases fit TRBD2. The sequence derives from a human donor in a cohort sampled during active COVID-19. The sample comprised peripheral blood. This CDR3 is CASNPGGRNEQFF. In nucleotides, the CDR3 is TGCGCCAGCAACCCGGGGGGGCGAAATGAGCAGTTCTTC.